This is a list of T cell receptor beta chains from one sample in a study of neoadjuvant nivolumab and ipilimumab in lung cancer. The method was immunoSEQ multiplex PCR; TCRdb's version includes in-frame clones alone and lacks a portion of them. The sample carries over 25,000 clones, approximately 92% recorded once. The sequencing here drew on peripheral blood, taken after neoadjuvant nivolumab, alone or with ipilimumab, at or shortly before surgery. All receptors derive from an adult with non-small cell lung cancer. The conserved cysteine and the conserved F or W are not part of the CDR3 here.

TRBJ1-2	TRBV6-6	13	ASSAGQGTGYGYT
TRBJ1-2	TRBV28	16	ASSLFISTGVLFYGYT
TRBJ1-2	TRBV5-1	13	ASSLLVGTNYGYT
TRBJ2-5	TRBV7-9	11	ASSLAGPETQY
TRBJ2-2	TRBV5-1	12	ASSLGTDTGELF
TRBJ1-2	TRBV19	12	ASSISSSNYGYT
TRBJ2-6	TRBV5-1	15	ASSLAGQGSGANVLT
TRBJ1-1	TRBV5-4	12	ASSSEDRGAEAF
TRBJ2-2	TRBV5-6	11	ASSVRQPWELF
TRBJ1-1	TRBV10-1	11	ASSEGPHREAF
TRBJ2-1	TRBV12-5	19	ASGFIGIPGLAGGSYNEQF
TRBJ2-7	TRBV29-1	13	SVEVNLAGYYEQY
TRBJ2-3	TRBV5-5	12	ASSLEGSTDTQY
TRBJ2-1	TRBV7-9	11	ASSRPEGHEQF
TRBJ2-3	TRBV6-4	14	ASSESAGESTDTQY
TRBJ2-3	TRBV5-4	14	ASSLGVLGGGDTQY
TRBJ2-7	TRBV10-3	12	AIGDGTGRYEQY
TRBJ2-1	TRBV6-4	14	ASSDSASGRYNEQF
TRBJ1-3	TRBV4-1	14	ASSQHSGTGGYTIY
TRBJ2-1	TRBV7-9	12	ASSFMLAGDEQF
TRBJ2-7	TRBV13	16	ASSPTGTSGAPSYEQY
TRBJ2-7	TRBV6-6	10	ASSAQAYEQY
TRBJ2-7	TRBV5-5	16	ASSGPGQEFFSFYEQY
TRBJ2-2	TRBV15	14	ATSRDLSPNTGELF
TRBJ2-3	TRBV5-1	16	ASSPGFLAGGFTDTQY
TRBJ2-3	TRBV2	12	ASSGGQVTDTQY
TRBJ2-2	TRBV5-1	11	ASSTGPGGELF
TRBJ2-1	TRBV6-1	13	ASGGARDGTNEQF
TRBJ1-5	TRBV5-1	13	ASSLDVGGNQPQH
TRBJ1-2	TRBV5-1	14	ASSLILDQTNYGYT
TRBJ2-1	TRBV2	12	ASNSGGSYNEQF
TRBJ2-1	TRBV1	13	TSSLRPDGGNEQF
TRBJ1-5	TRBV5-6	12	ASSFFGGNQPQH